This T cell receptor (beta chain) was found in a study of vaccination and CD4 T cells after COVID-19. Treatment reported: approximately nine-day PBMC culture with coronavirus spike peptide pools or control peptides (ViraFEST assay). The unexposed donor provided CD4+ T cells, which were taken before the COVID-19 pandemic (2011-2018). After expanding antigen-specific T cells with peptide pools, ViraFEST sequenced their TCRs. The trim removed 3 bases at V and 4 bases at J, leaving 5 bases unmatched. Germline CDR1 reads MNHEY; CDR2 reads SMNVEV (reference sequence). The CDR3 runs to 14 residues. The Oncomine TCR Beta short-read assay generated sequence data from the DNA of cultured CD4+ T cells. Each CDR3 protein is one row after TCRdb ran MiXCR on the PCR reads. The sample comprises about 4,600 distinct CDR3 sequences, 45% to 70% of which are singletons, and about 40% rests with the top ten. Worth noting for this clonotype: Its specificity is unknown.

The rearrangement joins TRBV27 to TRBJ1-2; TRBD1 aligns across 7 bases. Sequencing input: CD4+ T cells from blood, cultured in vitro. This TCR was sampled from a human donor in good health. CDR3 sequence (DNA): TGTGCCAGCAGTTTGCGACAGGGCGGCTATGGCTACACCTTC. As protein: CASSLRQGGYGYTF.